The rows below give T cell receptor beta chains drawn from one sample of a study of blood T cell repertoires in COVID-19. Profiled with immunoSEQ multiplex PCR; TCRdb holds only in-frame clones, not every one. The repertoire includes more than 150,000 clones, around four fifths of them detected once, and over 13% sits in the top ten. The source material was peripheral blood. The receptors were gathered from a young man with active or convalescent COVID-19. CDR3s include the opening cysteine and the closing phenylalanine or tryptophan. Each record gives: CDR3 DNA, CDR3 protein, J gene, V gene, D gene, clone size. A D gene is named only where the DNA matches it firmly. Only some rows state a clone size, as once, few, many or a class for expanded clones.

cdr3_nt: TGTGCCAGCAGCTTTACCGGGACAGGGACTGAAAAACTGTTTTTT
cdr3_aa: CASSFTGTGTEKLFF
j_call: TRBJ1-4
v_call: TRBV5-4
d_call: TRBD1
clone_size: once

cdr3_nt: TGCAGCGTTGGGGGACGCGGGGATCTCGCCGGGGAGCTGTTTTTT
cdr3_aa: CSVGGRGDLAGELFF
j_call: TRBJ2-2
v_call: TRBV29-1
d_call: .
clone_size: .

cdr3_nt: TGTGCCAGCAGTTTAGGGACTGCCAACACCGGGGAGCTGTTTTTT
cdr3_aa: CASSLGTANTGELFF
j_call: TRBJ2-2
v_call: TRBV6-5
d_call: .
clone_size: .

cdr3_nt: TGTGCCAGTAGGCGGGGGACAGGTCCCTCTGGGGCCAACGTCCTGACTTTC
cdr3_aa: CASRRGTGPSGANVLTF
j_call: TRBJ2-6
v_call: TRBV19
d_call: .
clone_size: .

cdr3_nt: TGTGCCTGGAGTGAAGCGGGAGGGGTTACAGATACGCAGTATTTT
cdr3_aa: CAWSEAGGVTDTQYF
j_call: TRBJ2-3
v_call: TRBV30
d_call: TRBD2
clone_size: .

cdr3_nt: TGTGCCACCAGTGACATGGACAGGGAAGCTTTCTTT
cdr3_aa: CATSDMDREAFF
j_call: TRBJ1-1
v_call: TRBV24-1
d_call: TRBD1
clone_size: once

cdr3_nt: TGTGCCATCAGTGAGTCAGGGGGTTGGGGGGCCAACGTCCTGACTTTC
cdr3_aa: CAISESGGWGANVLTF
j_call: TRBJ2-6
v_call: TRBV10-3
d_call: .
clone_size: .

cdr3_nt: TGTGCCAGCAACGATGGGCGGACAACTAACTATGGCTACACCTTC
cdr3_aa: CASNDGRTTNYGYTF
j_call: TRBJ1-2
v_call: TRBV6-5
d_call: .
clone_size: .

cdr3_nt: TGTGCCAGCAGTTGGGACAGGGCGGGCCCTGAAGCTTTCTTT
cdr3_aa: CASSWDRAGPEAFF
j_call: TRBJ1-1
v_call: TRBV6-2/TRBV6-3
d_call: TRBD1
clone_size: .

cdr3_nt: .
cdr3_aa: CASSLTGGLSPSIF
j_call: TRBJ1-5
v_call: TRBV27
d_call: .
clone_size: .

cdr3_nt: TGTGCCAGCAGTGCCTCCAGGGGCAAGTACTTC
cdr3_aa: CASSASRGKYF
j_call: TRBJ2-5
v_call: TRBV2
d_call: .
clone_size: .

cdr3_nt: TGTGCCAGCAGCTCGGGGACGGGGGTGAGGCAAGAGACCCAGTACTTC
cdr3_aa: CASSSGTGVRQETQYF
j_call: TRBJ2-5
v_call: TRBV7-6
d_call: .
clone_size: .

cdr3_nt: TGCGCCAGCAGCTTCCAGGGGGCGTCCACTGAAGCTTTCTTT
cdr3_aa: CASSFQGASTEAFF
j_call: TRBJ1-1
v_call: TRBV5-1
d_call: TRBD1
clone_size: .

cdr3_nt: TGCGCCAGCAGAAGTTCAGGACAGGGAGGCGATGAGCAGTTCTTC
cdr3_aa: CASRSSGQGGDEQFF
j_call: TRBJ2-1
v_call: TRBV5-1
d_call: TRBD1
clone_size: .

cdr3_nt: TGCGCCAGCAGCTTGGTGGTCGGGACAGCCACGAACACTGAAGCTTTCTTT
cdr3_aa: CASSLVVGTATNTEAFF
j_call: TRBJ1-1
v_call: TRBV5-1
d_call: TRBD1
clone_size: .

cdr3_nt: TGTGCCAGTAGTATTGGAGGGATTCGGACTAATGAAAAACTGTTTTTT
cdr3_aa: CASSIGGIRTNEKLFF
j_call: TRBJ1-4
v_call: TRBV19
d_call: .
clone_size: .

cdr3_nt: TGTGCCAGCAGTTACCGACAGGGAGGCTATGGCTACACCTTC
cdr3_aa: CASSYRQGGYGYTF
j_call: TRBJ1-2
v_call: TRBV6-5
d_call: TRBD1
clone_size: .

cdr3_nt: TGTGCCAGCAGTTATGCGGGGACCTCCTACAATGAGCAGTTCTTC
cdr3_aa: CASSYAGTSYNEQFF
j_call: TRBJ2-1
v_call: TRBV6-5
d_call: .
clone_size: .

cdr3_nt: TGTGCCAGCAGTGATAGGGCAGGGGCGGGCTACACCTTC
cdr3_aa: CASSDRAGAGYTF
j_call: TRBJ1-2
v_call: TRBV6-1
d_call: .
clone_size: .

cdr3_nt: TGTGCCAGCAGCCTCACTAGCGGGAGGGTCCAAGATACGCAGTATTTT
cdr3_aa: CASSLTSGRVQDTQYF
j_call: TRBJ2-3
v_call: TRBV3-1/TRBV3-2
d_call: TRBD2
clone_size: .

cdr3_nt: TGTGCCAGCTCACCACTGCCAGGCGTCGGGGACACTGAAGCTTTCTTT
cdr3_aa: CASSPLPGVGDTEAFF
j_call: TRBJ1-1
v_call: TRBV18
d_call: .
clone_size: .

cdr3_nt: TGTGCCAGCAGTTTTTCCCACAGGGTGAACACTGAAGCTTTCTTT
cdr3_aa: CASSFSHRVNTEAFF
j_call: TRBJ1-1
v_call: TRBV27
d_call: .
clone_size: .

cdr3_nt: TGTGCCAGCAAACCTAGACAGGCCGGGAACACTGAAGCTTTCTTT
cdr3_aa: CASKPRQAGNTEAFF
j_call: TRBJ1-1
v_call: TRBV6-5
d_call: .
clone_size: .

cdr3_nt: TGTGCCTGGAGTGTTGGACAGGGAAATGAAAAACTGTTTTTT
cdr3_aa: CAWSVGQGNEKLFF
j_call: TRBJ1-4
v_call: TRBV30
d_call: TRBD1
clone_size: .

cdr3_nt: TGTGCCAGCAGCCAAGCAACACGGGTGCAGTATTTT
cdr3_aa: CASSQATRVQYF
j_call: TRBJ2-3
v_call: TRBV3-1/TRBV3-2
d_call: .
clone_size: .

cdr3_nt: TGTGCCAGCAGTTACTCTCGGCGGGTAGAAAAACTGTTTTTT
cdr3_aa: CASSYSRRVEKLFF
j_call: TRBJ1-4
v_call: TRBV6-5
d_call: .
clone_size: .

cdr3_nt: TGTGCCAGTAGTATAGCGACAGGGAACACTGAAGCTTTCTTT
cdr3_aa: CASSIATGNTEAFF
j_call: TRBJ1-1
v_call: TRBV19
d_call: .
clone_size: .

cdr3_nt: TGTGCCAGCAGCTGGGCGTACACAGATACGCAGTATTTT
cdr3_aa: CASSWAYTDTQYF
j_call: TRBJ2-3
v_call: TRBV7-2
d_call: .
clone_size: .

cdr3_nt: TGTGCCATCAGTGAGTCGGGGGCGGCAACTAATGAAAAACTGTTTTTT
cdr3_aa: CAISESGAATNEKLFF
j_call: TRBJ1-4
v_call: TRBV10-3
d_call: .
clone_size: .

cdr3_nt: TGTGCCAGCAGCAAAGCGCAGGGGGCGAAATACAATGAGCAGTTCTTC
cdr3_aa: CASSKAQGAKYNEQFF
j_call: TRBJ2-1
v_call: TRBV21-1
d_call: .
clone_size: .

cdr3_nt: TGTGCCAGCAGTTCATTTACTGACAGGGTTGGAAACACCATATATTTT
cdr3_aa: CASSSFTDRVGNTIYF
j_call: TRBJ1-3
v_call: TRBV28
d_call: TRBD1
clone_size: .

cdr3_nt: TGTGCCAGCCTTGCGGACAGGGCCACCTACGAGCAGTACTTC
cdr3_aa: CASLADRATYEQYF
j_call: TRBJ2-7
v_call: TRBV6-5
d_call: TRBD1
clone_size: .

cdr3_nt: TGTGCCAGCACCCCCCAGGTTGGAACTAATTCACCCCTCCACTTT
cdr3_aa: CASTPQVGTNSPLHF
j_call: TRBJ1-6
v_call: TRBV27
d_call: .
clone_size: .

cdr3_nt: TGTGCCAGCAGTGAGGCGGGGGCCCCCGTCTACGAGCAGTACTTC
cdr3_aa: CASSEAGAPVYEQYF
j_call: TRBJ2-7
v_call: TRBV2
d_call: .
clone_size: .

cdr3_nt: TGTGCCAGCAGCAGGGGGCCTAATGAAAAACTGTTTTTT
cdr3_aa: CASSRGPNEKLFF
j_call: TRBJ1-4
v_call: TRBV6-4
d_call: TRBD1
clone_size: few

cdr3_nt: TGTGCCAGCAGGGCCGGGACTAGCGGACGCTACGAGCAGTACTTC
cdr3_aa: CASRAGTSGRYEQYF
j_call: TRBJ2-7
v_call: TRBV27
d_call: TRBD2
clone_size: once

cdr3_nt: TGTGCCAGCAGCCAAGGGCTAGCGGGGTATCGCGCTGAGCAGTTCTTC
cdr3_aa: CASSQGLAGYRAEQFF
j_call: TRBJ2-1
v_call: TRBV3-1/TRBV3-2
d_call: TRBD2
clone_size: .

cdr3_nt: TGCGCCAGCAGCTCACAGGGTTATACAGATACGCAGTATTTT
cdr3_aa: CASSSQGYTDTQYF
j_call: TRBJ2-3
v_call: TRBV5-1
d_call: .
clone_size: .

cdr3_nt: TGTGCCAGCAGTAGCCCAGCGGGGTCCACAGATACGCAGTATTTT
cdr3_aa: CASSSPAGSTDTQYF
j_call: TRBJ2-3
v_call: TRBV6-5
d_call: TRBD2
clone_size: .

cdr3_nt: TGTGCCAGTAGCGCCTGGGGGGGTCGGAAGGAAAAACTGTTTTTT
cdr3_aa: CASSAWGGRKEKLFF
j_call: TRBJ1-4
v_call: TRBV19
d_call: .
clone_size: .

cdr3_nt: TGTGCCAGCGCCTTAAATGCCAGGGGCAATAATTCACCCCTCCACTTT
cdr3_aa: CASALNARGNNSPLHF
j_call: TRBJ1-6
v_call: TRBV7-3
d_call: .
clone_size: few